These T cell receptor beta chains were read from a single sample in a study of T cell changes during pregnancy in multiple sclerosis. The assay was immunoSEQ multiplex PCR, and TCRdb's table has in-frame clones only and misses some. The table shows around 16,000 clones, with around 83% occurring only once. Here the sequenced sample was CD8+ T cells from peripheral blood mononuclear cells, taken after pregnancy. The receptor set was obtained from a female donor in good health, enrolled as a control in a pregnancy study. The CDR3 runs from the conserved cysteine through the conserved F or W. A D gene is named only where the DNA matches it firmly. Some rows have no size entry. The others give once, few or many, or a class for an expanded clone.

TRBD1	-	TRBV4-1	14	TRBJ2-7	CASSQRTGGDEQYF	TGCGCCAGCAGCCAAAGAACAGGGGGCGACGAGCAGTACTTC
TRBD2	-	TRBV30	14	TRBJ2-7	CAWTAGGPLNEQYF	TGTGCCTGGACGGCGGGAGGGCCTCTCAACGAGCAGTACTTC
TRBD2	-	TRBV7-9	15	TRBJ2-1	CASSSSRTSANEQFF	TGTGCCAGCAGCTCCTCTAGGACTAGCGCGAATGAGCAGTTCTTC
-	-	TRBV5-5	15	TRBJ2-3	CASILGDIGADTQYF	TGTGCCAGCATCTTGGGGGACATAGGGGCGGATACGCAGTATTTT
-	-	TRBV5-6	13	TRBJ2-1	CASSHLAGDEQFF	TGTGCCAGCAGCCATCTAGCCGGGGATGAGCAGTTCTTC
TRBD2	-	TRBV29-1	17	TRBJ2-7	CSVEDGTSSGGAYEQYF	TGCAGCGTTGAAGACGGAACGTCTAGCGGGGGGGCCTACGAGCAGTACTTC
TRBD2	-	TRBV7-9	15	TRBJ2-7	CASSLPAGGSYEQYF	TGTGCCAGCAGCTTACCAGCGGGGGGATCCTACGAGCAGTACTTC
-	once	TRBV6-1	15	TRBJ2-5	CASSEAQGTQETQYF	TGTGCCAGCAGTGAAGCCCAGGGGACCCAAGAGACCCAGTACTTC
-	-	TRBV7-3	15	TRBJ1-5	CASSLQEQGDQPQHF	TGTGCCAGCAGCTTACAGGAGCAGGGTGATCAGCCCCAGCATTTT
-	-	TRBV29-1	13	TRBJ1-1	CSVEVERKTEAFF	TGCAGCGTTGAAGTGGAGAGGAAAACTGAAGCTTTCTTT
-	-	TRBV28	13	TRBJ2-7	CASRQQGRYEQYF	TGTGCCAGCAGACAACAGGGGAGGTACGAGCAGTACTTC
TRBD2	-	TRBV29-1	17	TRBJ2-3	CSVEEQTRLAGGYTQYF	TGCAGCGTTGAAGAACAGACCCGACTAGCGGGGGGGTATACGCAGTATTTT
TRBD2	-	TRBV5-6	16	TRBJ2-1	CASSLGSSGTKGEQFF	TGTGCCAGCAGCTTGGGGAGTAGCGGGACGAAGGGTGAGCAGTTCTTC
-	-	TRBV29-1	11	TRBJ1-1	CSVGGEPEAFF	TGCAGCGTTGGGGGGGAGCCTGAAGCTTTCTTT
-	-	TRBV30	14	TRBJ2-5	CAWSLWGVGETQYF	TGTGCCTGGTCGTTATGGGGGGTGGGGGAGACCCAGTACTTC